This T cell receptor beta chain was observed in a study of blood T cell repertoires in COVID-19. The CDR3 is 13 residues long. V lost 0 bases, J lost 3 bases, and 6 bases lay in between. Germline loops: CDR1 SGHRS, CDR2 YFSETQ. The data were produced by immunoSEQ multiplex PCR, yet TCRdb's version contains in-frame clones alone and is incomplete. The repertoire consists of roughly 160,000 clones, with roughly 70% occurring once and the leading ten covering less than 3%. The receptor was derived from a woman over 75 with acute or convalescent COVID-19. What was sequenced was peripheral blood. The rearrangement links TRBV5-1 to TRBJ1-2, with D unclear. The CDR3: CASSLAADYGYTF. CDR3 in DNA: TGCGCCAGCAGCTTGGCGGCGGACTATGGCTACACCTTC.